A single sample is the source of the 16 T cell receptor beta chains below, sequenced in a study of blood T cell repertoires in COVID-19. The table came from immunoSEQ multiplex PCR; TCRdb's copy has only in-frame clones and leaves some out. Counted here are about 260,000 clones, about 88% occurring once; the ten biggest clones make up roughly 3.9%. Specimen: peripheral blood. These receptor sequences come from a man aged 55 to 69 who had recovered from COVID-19.

The chain has TRBV11-2 and TRBJ1-1, with D tentatively TRBD1 (5 bases). The V gene's germline CDR1 is SGHAT and CDR2 FQNNGV. The CDR3 covers 13 residues. V shed 1 base and J shed 5 bases, with 8 bases lying between them. The CDR3 DNA reads as TGTGCCAGCAGCTTAGTGGGGGGAACTGAAGCTTTCTTT. Translating gives CASSLVGGTEAFF.

V gene TRBV7-2 combines with J gene TRBJ2-7; D may be TRBD2 (6 bases). V dropped 3 bases and J dropped 4 bases, with 16 bases sitting between them. CDR1 is SGHTA and CDR2 is FQGNSA in the germline V gene. The CDR3 totals 15 residues. CDR3 bases: TGTGCCAGCAGCTTGGCGCGGGACGTAGAGTACGAGCAGTACTTC. Its protein product is CASSLARDVEYEQYF.

The chain uses TRBV7-2 and TRBJ1-1, with a tentative D call TRBD1 (6 bases). The V and J ends lost 6 bases and 2 bases respectively, with 22 bases between them. Germline loops: CDR1 SGHTA, CDR2 FQGNSA. The CDR3 runs to 17 residues. Here the CDR3 reads CASRKGHGGLVNTEAFF. CDR3 nucleotide sequence: TGTGCCAGCAGAAAGGGCCACGGGGGGCTAGTAAACACTGAAGCTTTCTTT. Using reference TRBV7-2 and TRBJ1-1 for the parts outside the CDR3, the full variable domain is GAGVSQSPSNKVTEKGKDVELRCDPISGHTALYWYRQSLGQGLEFLIYFQGNSAPDKSGLPSDRFSAERTGGSVSTLTIQRTQQEDSAVYLCASRKGHGGLVNTEAFFGQGTRLTVV.

The sample holds one count of this clone. V gene TRBV19 combines with J gene TRBJ1-6, with D possibly matching TRBD1 (5 bases). In germline, CDR1 is LNHDA, CDR2 SQIVND (reference sequence). This CDR3 contains 14 residues. V lost 7 bases and J lost 3, with 10 bases in between. This CDR3 is CASTPGLYNSPLHF. The CDR3 DNA reads as TGTGCCAGTACCCCGGGACTCTATAATTCACCCCTCCACTTT. Full variable domain (outside the CDR3, taken from reference TRBV19 and TRBJ1-6): DGGITQSPKYLFRKEGQNVTLSCEQNLNHDAMYWYRQDPGQGLRLIYYSQIVNDFQKGDIAEGYSVSREKKESFPLTVTSAQKNPTAFYLCASTPGLYNSPLHFGNGTRLTVT.

A single count supports this clone. This sample also contains other DNA sequences that code for the same CDR3. The chain recombines TRBV11-3 with TRBJ1-1; possible D gene TRBD1, 5 bases. Germline assignment: CDR1 SGHNT and CDR2 YENEEA. The CDR3 totals 14 residues. V lost 5 bases to trimming and J lost 0 bases, with 10 bases between them. The CDR3: CASSPGRLNTEAFF. The CDR3 nucleotides are TGTGCCAGCAGCCCAGGGCGGCTGAACACTGAAGCTTTCTTT.

The chain links TRBV6-5 to TRBJ1-2; TRBD1 agrees at 8 bases. CDR1 and CDR2 from the germline V gene are MNHEY and SVGAGI. CDR3 length: 14 residues. The J segment lost 5 bases and the V segment lost 6 bases, leaving 8 bases of the junction unmatched. Here the CDR3 reads CASRGQANGYGYTF. DNA of the CDR3: TGTGCCAGCAGGGGACAGGCTAACGGGTATGGCTACACCTTC.

The V gene is TRBV5-1, the J gene TRBJ2-3, with D unclear. V lost 7 bases and J 3 bases, leaving 9 bases between the germline ends. From germline, CDR1 is SGHRS and CDR2 YFSETQ. This CDR3 contains 12 residues. CDR3 bases: TGCGCCAGCTCCTATTCGACAGATACGCAGTATTTT. This gives the protein CASSYSTDTQYF.

This clone has just one count. The genes are TRBV29-1 and TRBJ2-6; D not resolved. Germline CDR1 reads SQVTM; CDR2 reads ANQGSEA. The CDR3 length is 14 residues. V lost 5 bases, J lost 0 bases, and 8 bases lay in between. As DNA, the CDR3 is TGCAGCGTTCCAAGCCTCTCTGGGGCCAACGTCCTGACTTTC. Amino acid sequence: CSVPSLSGANVLTF.

The V gene is TRBV5-5, the J gene TRBJ1-5; 7 bases fit TRBD1. Trimming took 4 bases from V and 1 from J; bases not matched to a gene: 5. The CDR3 has 15 amino acids. The germline gives CDR1 SGHKS, CDR2 YYEKEE (reference sequence). CDR3 residues: CASSLLDRSNQPQHF. CDR3 nucleotides: TGTGCCAGCAGCCTCCTGGACAGGAGCAATCAGCCCCAGCATTTT.

The CDR3 DNA is TGTGCCAGCAGTGAAGTTCTAGGGGGTTCCTACAATGAGCAGTTCTTC. Encoded protein: CASSEVLGGSYNEQFF. J is TRBJ2-1 and V is TRBV6-1; possibly TRBD1 for D (6 bases). CDR3 size: 16 residues. Germline assignment: CDR1 MNHNS and CDR2 SASEGT. Deletions cut 1 base from V and 1 base from J, with 11 bases between.

V is TRBV18 and J is TRBJ2-1; TRBD2 is a possible D gene (6 bases). The CDR3 loop spans 14 amino acids. Per germline, CDR1 KGHSH and CDR2 LQKENI. The V gene lost 2 bases and the J gene lost 9 bases, with 14 bases spanning the gap. The CDR3 region is CASSPKAGIGEQFF. The CDR3, as DNA: TGTGCCAGCTCACCAAAGGCGGGGATTGGTGAGCAGTTCTTC.

The rearrangement joins TRBV5-4 to TRBJ2-1, with 7 bases fitting TRBD1. Germline V gene sequence: CDR1 SGHNT, CDR2 YYREEE (reference sequence). Germline trimming cut 0 bases from V and 9 bases from J; bases unmatched to any gene: 3. CDR3 length: 13 amino acids. The CDR3 DNA is TGTGCCAGCAGCTTGGTAGGGGGCACTGAGCAGTTCTTC. Its protein is CASSLVGGTEQFF.

The chain couples TRBV19 to TRBJ2-2, with TRBD2 as a possible D gene (6 bases). V was pared by 3 bases and J by 0 bases, with 11 bases between. Germline V gene sequence: CDR1 LNHDA, CDR2 SQIVND (reference sequence). The CDR3 consists of 16 residues. The CDR3 loop is CASSIGGGTNTGELFF. As DNA, the CDR3 is TGTGCCAGTAGTATCGGCGGAGGGACGAACACCGGGGAGCTGTTTTTT.

The CDR3 DNA follows: TGTGCCAGCACTAAACTAGCGGGGGGGCAAGATACGCAGTATTTT. Amino acids: CASTKLAGGQDTQYF. The genes are TRBV2 and TRBJ2-3, with 13 bases matching TRBD2. V gave up 7 bases and J gave up 5 bases; unmatched junction bases: 6. The CDR3 loop spans 15 amino acids. Looked up from germline, CDR1 is SNHLY and CDR2 is FYNNEI.

This clone occurred once. This sequence joins TRBV27 and TRBJ2-5; D gene ambiguous. The V and J ends lost 4 bases and 1 base respectively, with 13 bases between them. The CDR3 is made up of 15 amino acids. CDR1 is MNHEY, CDR2 SMNVEV, per germline (reference sequence). The CDR3 here is CASSWYFSSQETQYF. The CDR3 DNA follows: TGTGCCAGCAGTTGGTACTTTAGCTCCCAAGAGACCCAGTACTTC.

The chain carries TRBV12-3 or TRBV12-4 and TRBJ2-1; a possible D gene is TRBD1 (5 bases). The CDR3 extends over 13 amino acids. Deletions cut 5 bases from V and 8 bases from J, with 13 bases between. DNA for the CDR3: TGTGCCAGCAGTGACAACTGGGGCGATGAGCAGTTCTTC. The encoded protein is CASSDNWGDEQFF.